These T cell receptor beta chains were read from a single sample in a study of blood T cells in healthy people across ages. TCRdb analysed the 5' RACE reads with MiXCR anew, one entry per CDR3 protein. Here the sample spans about 800,000 distinct CDR3 sequences, approximately 25% being singletons. A further study also used this sample, focusing on T cells of mothers and their children.

Sequencing was performed on blood. These receptors were taken from a boy aged 5-17 years in good health. Both conserved end residues are part of each CDR3. The D gene is left open where the match is weak. Not every row has a clone size; where given, it reads once, few, many or a size class.

V	D	J	size	DNA	CDR3
TRBV28	TRBD1	TRBJ2-7	few	TGTGCCAGCAGCCTTGGACAGGGGACCTCCTACGAGCAGTACTTC	CASSLGQGTSYEQYF
TRBV20-1	-	TRBJ2-1	few	TGCAGTGCTTTATCCAGGTTGAGCTCCTACAATGAGCAGTTCTTC	CSALSRLSSYNEQFF
TRBV12-3/TRBV12-4	-	TRBJ2-4	few	TGTGCCAGCAGTTTGGATAGCATTCAGTACTTC	CASSLDSIQYF
TRBV27	-	TRBJ1-5	-	TGTGCCAGCAGTTTTGACAGGTTCCGCAATCAGCCCCAGCATTTT	CASSFDRFRNQPQHF
TRBV7-2	-	TRBJ1-5	-	TGTGCCAGCAGCTTAATTCTGGAACAGCCCAATCAGCCCCAGCATTTT	CASSLILEQPNQPQHF
TRBV20-1	-	TRBJ1-1	-	TGCAGTGCTAGAGTCGCCACACAGGGAGTGAACACTGAAGCTTTCTTT	CSARVATQGVNTEAFF
TRBV6-5	TRBD1	TRBJ1-1	-	TGTGCCAGCAGTTACCGTCCCGGGACAGGAATGAACACTGAAGCTTTCTTT	CASSYRPGTGMNTEAFF
TRBV3-1	-	TRBJ2-2	-	TGTGCCAGCAGCCAAGAGGCCAAGACCGGGGAGCTGTTTTTT	CASSQEAKTGELFF
TRBV12-3/TRBV12-4	-	TRBJ2-2	-	TGTGCCAGCAGCCCCCCCGGGGAGCTGTTTTTT	CASSPPGELFF
TRBV5-5	-	TRBJ2-5	-	TGTGCCAGCAGCTTGGGGTATCTCGACGGAGAAGAGACCCAGTACTTC	CASSLGYLDGEETQYF
TRBV28	-	TRBJ1-4	-	TGTGCCAGCAGTTCCCGGATCAGGGAACGCGAAAAACTGTTTTTT	CASSSRIREREKLFF
TRBV20-1	TRBD2	TRBJ2-7	-	TGCAGTGCTCAACTAGCGGGCACCTACGAGCAGTACTTC	CSAQLAGTYEQYF
TRBV29-1	TRBD1	TRBJ1-2	-	TGCAGCGCCGACAGGGGATTAGCAACCGAAAACAACTATGGCTACACCTTC	CSADRGLATENNYGYTF
TRBV12-3/TRBV12-4	TRBD2	TRBJ2-7	-	TGTGCCAGCAGTCCTTTCAAGCGGGGACCACCCTACGAGCAGTACTTC	CASSPFKRGPPYEQYF
TRBV7-6	-	TRBJ1-4	few	TGTGCCAGCACCGCTGCGGTCCGGGAGGGGGCTAATGAAAAACTGTTTTTT	CASTAAVREGANEKLFF
TRBV7-2	TRBD1	TRBJ2-7	few	TGTGCCAGCAGCCAAAGACAGGGGGCGAGCTCCTACGAGCAGTACTTC	CASSQRQGASSYEQYF
TRBV4-3	TRBD1	TRBJ1-2	-	TGCGCCAGCAGCCAAGATATTGGGCCAGGGGGGAATGGCTACACCTTC	CASSQDIGPGGNGYTF
TRBV28	TRBD1	TRBJ1-4	few	TGTGCCAGCAGTTTACCTAGGGGGCTCGGTGAAAAACTGTTTTTT	CASSLPRGLGEKLFF
TRBV7-2	TRBD1	TRBJ2-7	-	TGTGCCAGCAGCCCGCGGACAGGTCGTTACTCCTACGAGCAGTACTTC	CASSPRTGRYSYEQYF
TRBV7-2	-	TRBJ2-5	few	TGTGCCAGCAGCTTAGAAGGCTTCCAAGAGACCCAGTACTTC	CASSLEGFQETQYF
TRBV7-8	TRBD1	TRBJ1-1	-	TGTGCCAGCAGCCGGGACAGGGGGCTGTGGGTAGCTTTCTTT	CASSRDRGLWVAFF
TRBV30	-	TRBJ2-1	-	TGTGCCTGGAGCGCGGGGTCCTCGGATGGGATTGAGTTCTTC	CAWSAGSSDGIEFF
TRBV12-3/TRBV12-4	-	TRBJ2-3	once	TGTGCCAGCAGTTACCCCAAGGGAGCGGTTACAGATACGCAGTATTTT	CASSYPKGAVTDTQYF
TRBV4-1	-	TRBJ2-7	-	TGCGCCAGCAGCCAAGATGTGATGGGATCGGACTACTACTCCTACGAGCAGTACTTC	CASSQDVMGSDYYSYEQYF
TRBV7-2	-	TRBJ2-5	-	TGTGCCAGCGGCTTCGTCGTGCTGCAAGAGACCCAGTACTTC	CASGFVVLQETQYF
TRBV24-1	-	TRBJ2-7	few	TGTGCCACCAGTGAATCCCGAGTGGGGGAGCAGTACTTC	CATSESRVGEQYF
TRBV6-5	TRBD2	TRBJ2-1	few	TGTGCCAGCAGTCGAGCTAGCGGGGGGGCCGGTGAGCAGTTCTTC	CASSRASGGAGEQFF
TRBV27	-	TRBJ1-1	few	TGTGCCAGCGTACGTGCGGGTGGGGACACTGAAGCTTTCTTT	CASVRAGGDTEAFF
TRBV2	-	TRBJ1-4	many	TGTGCCAGCAGTGAAGAGGATTGGCTGACCGCAACTAATGAAAAACTGTTTTTT	CASSEEDWLTATNEKLFF
TRBV25-1	-	TRBJ2-5	-	TGTGCCAGCAGACGGGGTTCAGAGACCCAGTACTTC	CASRRGSETQYF
TRBV5-1	TRBD1	TRBJ1-2	few	TGCGCCAGCAGATACCCGGGACAGGGGTCCTATGGCTACACCTTC	CASRYPGQGSYGYTF
TRBV12-3/TRBV12-4	-	TRBJ1-1	few	TGTGCCAGCAGCCTCTTGGCGAATGAAGCTTTCTTT	CASSLLANEAFF
TRBV20-1	TRBD1	TRBJ1-4	few	TGCAGTGCTAGAGATCTGAGAGGGGGCTGGGAAAAACTGTTTTTT	CSARDLRGGWEKLFF
TRBV29-1	-	TRBJ2-1	-	TGCAGCGTTGAAGGGGACGTGGGGGCATACAATGAGCAGTTCTTC	CSVEGDVGAYNEQFF
TRBV7-6	TRBD1	TRBJ2-2	-	TGTGCCGGCAGAGCCGGGACAGGGACCAACGGGGAGCTGTTTTTT	CAGRAGTGTNGELFF
TRBV6-5	-	TRBJ2-3	-	TGTGCCAGCAGTTACCGAGGGGTCACAGATACGCAGTATTTT	CASSYRGVTDTQYF
TRBV7-2	-	TRBJ2-7	few	TGTGCCAGCAGCTTAGATAGCAGGGACTACGAGCAGTACTTC	CASSLDSRDYEQYF
TRBV20-1	-	TRBJ2-7	-	TGCAGTGCTAGAGGCGGGTTCTCCTACGAGCAGTACTTC	CSARGGFSYEQYF
TRBV30	-	TRBJ2-7	-	TGTGCCTGGATTTCTGGGGGCTACGAGCAGTACTTC	CAWISGGYEQYF
TRBV7-9	-	TRBJ2-2	few	TGTGCCAGCAGGCCAGGCCCCAACACCGGGGAGCTGTTTTTT	CASRPGPNTGELFF
TRBV5-1	-	TRBJ2-5	few	TGCGCCAGCTCTCGTTCCGGGACCTGGGAAGAGACCCAGTACTTC	CASSRSGTWEETQYF
TRBV10-3	TRBD2	TRBJ2-1	few	TGTGCCATCAGTGACCAACCCAGCGGGATAGGGTACAATGAGCAGTTCTTC	CAISDQPSGIGYNEQFF
TRBV4-1	-	TRBJ1-3	-	TGCGCCAGCAGCCAAAACGGAAACACCATATATTTT	CASSQNGNTIYF
TRBV6-6	TRBD1	TRBJ2-7	-	TGTGCCAGCAGTTACGCGGGACAGGGCTACGAGCAGTACTTC	CASSYAGQGYEQYF
TRBV7-9	-	TRBJ2-1	few	TGTGCCAGCAGACCGGACCTTAACAATGAGCAGTTCTTC	CASRPDLNNEQFF
TRBV5-5	-	TRBJ1-2	few	TGTGCCAGCAGCACGTCTCCGTCTAACTATGGCTACACCTTC	CASSTSPSNYGYTF
TRBV20-1	-	TRBJ2-7	-	TGCAGTGCTAGCGGGACACGAAGCTACGAGCAGTACTTC	CSASGTRSYEQYF
TRBV20-1	-	TRBJ2-1	-	TGCAGTGCTCAAGATACAGGGAGCTCCTACAATGAGCAGTTCTTC	CSAQDTGSSYNEQFF
TRBV27	-	TRBJ1-5	few	TGTGCCAGCAGTTTTTCCGGGAATAGCAATCAGCCCCAGCATTTT	CASSFSGNSNQPQHF
TRBV29-1	-	TRBJ1-1	-	TGCAGCGTTGAAGATACCGGTGGAGGGGCCCATGAAGCTTTCTTT	CSVEDTGGGAHEAFF
TRBV30	TRBD1	TRBJ2-7	few	TGTGCCTGGAGTGTTGGGACAGGGGACGAGCAGTACTTC	CAWSVGTGDEQYF